This T cell receptor (beta chain) was captured in a study of identical twins. Study-wide results and caveats: Models predicted less out-of-frame TCR alpha sharing in monozygotic twins than was found. The study based its conclusions on cross-sectional statistical analysis and did not follow the same donors.

A word on this clonotype: What it binds is unknown.

The germline V and J ends were trimmed by 4 bases and 0 bases, with 11 bases remaining between them. CDR1 is MNHEY and CDR2 is SVGEGT in the germline V gene. CDR3 length equals 15 residues. Template switching added a universal primer site; cDNA carried unique molecular identifiers. TCRdb processed the 5' RACE reads anew with MiXCR; each CDR3 protein has one entry. The sample lists 1.5 million or so distinct CDR3 sequences; about 32% were seen once. The V gene is TRBV6-2 or TRBV6-3, the J gene TRBJ2-3, with D perhaps being TRBD1 or TRBD2 (6 bases each). Sequenced input: cord blood. This TCR derives from a newborn girl in good health. This CDR3 is CASSFRGHSTDTQYF. CDR3 bases: TGTGCCAGCAGTTTCCGGGGGCACAGCACAGATACGCAGTATTTT.